The 32 T cell receptor beta chains below were found in one sample sequenced in a study of blood T cell repertoires in COVID-19. The table came from immunoSEQ multiplex PCR; TCRdb's copy has only in-frame clones and leaves some out. In the table there are about 75,000 clones, approximately 79% of which are singletons. The sequenced material came from peripheral blood. Source of these receptors: a human donor with acute or convalescent COVID-19. The donor label of this sample is uncertain.

The V gene is TRBV6-2 or TRBV6-3, the J gene TRBJ1-4; TRBD1 matches at 9 bases. The germline V gene encodes CDR1 MNHEY and CDR2 SVGEGT. This CDR3 has 14 residues. The trim removed 5 bases at V and 8 bases at J, leaving 6 bases unmatched. The CDR3 spells CASSQTGQGEKLFF. The CDR3 bases are TGTGCCAGCAGTCAGACAGGACAGGGGGAAAAACTGTTTTTT.

The J gene is TRBJ2-3, the V gene TRBV5-4; unclear D gene. This CDR3 spans 12 amino acids. Germline-derived CDR1 and CDR2 are SGHNT and YYREEE (reference sequence). Trimming cost V 4 bases and J 6 bases, with 9 bases left between them. The DNA of the CDR3 is TGTGCCAGCAGCCAATCTCGGGATACGCAGTATTTT. Its protein is CASSQSRDTQYF.

The rearrangement uses TRBV4-3 and TRBJ1-6; 10 positions match TRBD1. Germline trimming cut 1 base from V and 9 bases from J; bases unmatched to any gene: 6. The CDR3 contains 16 residues. Germline loops: CDR1 LGHNA, CDR2 YSLEER. DNA of the CDR3: TGCGCCAGCAGCCAAGGGGTTGGGACAGGGGCTTCACCCCTCCACTTT. It is translated as CASSQGVGTGASPLHF.

The chain has TRBV28 and TRBJ2-2; 9 nucleotides agree with TRBD2. The CDR3 has 17 amino acids. The V and J ends lost 4 bases and 3 bases, in that order; junction bases with no gene match: 9. From germline, CDR1 is MDHEN and CDR2 SYDVKM. CDR3 bases: TGTGCCAGCAGTTCCGTCCGCGGGAGGGGGGACACCGGGGAGCTGTTTTTT. Encoded protein: CASSSVRGRGDTGELFF.

In this sample, this clone turned up once. The chain has TRBV28 and TRBJ2-1; D possibly corresponds to TRBD1 (6 bases). Trimming took off 6 bases at V and 6 bases at J, with 12 bases between the two ends. Per germline, CDR1 MDHEN and CDR2 SYDVKM. The CDR3 has 13 amino acids. CDR3 DNA sequence: TGTGCCAGCAGAGAGGCAGGGGTCAATGAGCAGTTCTTC. Residues: CASREAGVNEQFF.

The chain uses TRBV9 and TRBJ1-3; a possible D gene is TRBD1 (5 bases). Per germline, CDR1 SGDLS and CDR2 YYNGEE. V was trimmed by 0 bases and J by 8 bases, leaving 12 bases between them. This CDR3 region has 14 residues. CDR3 protein: CASSVGRVGDTIYF. As DNA, the CDR3 is TGTGCCAGCAGCGTAGGCAGGGTTGGGGACACCATATATTTT.

The chain combines TRBV7-2 with TRBJ2-2, with 11 bases aligning to TRBD2. The CDR3 extends over 16 amino acids. Germline CDR1 is SGHTA and CDR2 is FQGNSA. V trimming: 5 bases; J trimming: 0 bases; junction bases outside the gene matches: 2. This chain's CDR3 is CASSKTSGANTGELFF. The CDR3 DNA reads TGTGCCAGCAGCAAGACTAGCGGGGCGAACACCGGGGAGCTGTTTTTT.

This clone has more than one count but fewer than ten. V usage is TRBV24-1 and J usage is TRBJ1-2; D not resolved. Germline CDR1 and CDR2: KGHDR and SFDVKD. The length of the CDR3 is 12 residues. The ends were cut back, 0 bases at V and 5 bases at J, with 3 bases in the middle. CDR3 residues: CATSDLQYGYTF. Written as DNA, the CDR3 is TGTGCCACCAGTGATTTGCAGTATGGCTACACCTTC.

The chain uses TRBV7-2 and TRBJ1-1, with 8 bases fitting TRBD1. After removal of 2 bases from V and 4 bases from J, the junction contained 6 bases not matched to a gene. The germline V gene encodes CDR1 SGHTA and CDR2 FQGNSA. The CDR3 length is 15 residues. In nucleotides, the CDR3 is TGTGCCAGCAGCTTACAGGGGGCAAGGTTCACTGAAGCTTTCTTT. Translation gives CASSLQGARFTEAFF.

The chain combines TRBV27 with TRBJ1-4, with a weak D call TRBD1 (6 bases). CDR1 and CDR2 from the germline V gene are MNHEY and SMNVEV (reference sequence). V was pared by 8 bases and J by 5 bases, with 12 bases between. The CDR3 contains 13 residues. The CDR3 loop is CASSGTRNEKLFF. The CDR3 nucleotides read TGTGCCAGCTCCGGGACACGGAATGAAAAACTGTTTTTT. The full variable domain, in which reference TRBV27 and TRBJ1-4 provide the parts outside the CDR3, is EAQVTQNPRYLITVTGKKLTVTCSQNMNHEYMSWYRQDPGLGLRQIYYSMNVEVTDKGDVPEGYKVSRKEKRNFPLILESPSPNQTSLYFCASSGTRNEKLFFGSGTQLSVL.

This clone was seen more than once but under ten times. J is TRBJ1-2 and V is TRBV7-2, with 8 positions matching TRBD1. V gave up 1 base and J gave up 5 bases; unmatched junction bases: 9. This CDR3 region has 16 residues. Germline V gene data show CDR1 as SGHTA and CDR2 as FQGNSA. The CDR3 region is CASSLGLTGAGYGYTF. The CDR3 DNA follows: TGTGCCAGCAGCTTAGGTTTGACAGGGGCGGGGTATGGCTACACCTTC. Variable domain in full (rest from reference TRBV7-2 and TRBJ1-2): GAGVSQSPSNKVTEKGKDVELRCDPISGHTALYWYRQSLGQGLEFLIYFQGNSAPDKSGLPSDRFSAERTGGSVSTLTIQRTQQEDSAVYLCASSLGLTGAGYGYTFGSGTRLTVV.

This chain joins TRBV5-6 and TRBJ2-3; 13 bases map to TRBD2. CDR3 length: 18 residues. J lost 3 bases, V lost 2 bases, and 9 bases had no gene match. Germline V gene sequence: CDR1 SGHDT, CDR2 YYEEEE. DNA of the CDR3: TGTGCCAGCAGCTTCAGACTAGCGGGGGGCCTGGGTACAGATACGCAGTATTTT. As protein: CASSFRLAGGLGTDTQYF.

V gene TRBV12-3 or TRBV12-4 combines with J gene TRBJ2-5; weak D call: TRBD1 (6 bases). The CDR3 totals 12 residues. Trimming pared 6 bases from V and 1 base from J, leaving 6 bases between. CDR3 region: CASRGAQETQYF. The CDR3 nucleotides read TGTGCCAGCAGGGGGGCCCAAGAGACCCAGTACTTC.

The chain recombines TRBV7-2 with TRBJ2-5; 7 bases are a match to TRBD1. Trimming removed 5 bases from V and 5 bases from J; junction bases left unmatched: 11. Germline CDR1 SGHTA, CDR2 FQGNSA. The CDR3 loop spans 15 amino acids. The CDR3 DNA reads TGTGCCAGCAGCCCCTTGAGGGGGCGAAGCGAGACCCAGTACTTC. Translating it yields CASSPLRGRSETQYF.

The rearrangement links TRBV2 to TRBJ1-5; D is unclear. Germline lookup yields CDR1 SNHLY and CDR2 FYNNEI. The CDR3 runs to 14 residues. The V and J ends lost 7 bases and 3 bases respectively, with 13 bases between them. CDR3 DNA: TGTGCCAGCACCTCACAGCTTAACAATCAGCCCCAGCATTTT. It specifies CASTSQLNNQPQHF.

CDR3 residues: CASSLQGNPYGYTF. The CDR3 DNA reads TGTGCCAGCAGCTTACAGGGTAACCCCTATGGCTACACCTTC. The chain is built from TRBV11-1 and TRBJ1-2; weak D call: TRBD1 (5 bases). The length of the CDR3 is 14 residues. Germline values: CDR1 SGHAT, CDR2 FQDESV (reference sequence). Trimming took 2 bases from V and 4 from J, leaving 11 bases between them.

This clone has just one count. The CDR3, as DNA: TGCGCCAGCAGCCAGGCGGGACTAGCAAGGGAGACCCAGTACTTC. This encodes CASSQAGLARETQYF. The chain uses TRBV4-1 and TRBJ2-5, with 9 bases that match TRBD2. The germline V gene has CDR1 MGHRA and CDR2 YSYEKL. The J segment lost 5 bases and the V segment lost 3 bases, leaving 7 bases of the junction unmatched. This CDR3 has 15 amino acids.

The genes are TRBV29-1 and TRBJ1-1, with a tentative D call TRBD1 (5 bases). Looked up from germline, CDR1 is SQVTM and CDR2 is ANQGSEA. CDR3 size: 13 residues. V was trimmed by 4 bases and J by 1 base, leaving 10 bases between them. As DNA, the CDR3 is TGCAGCGTTGCCAGGGCCGGGAACACTGAAGCTTTCTTT. Translated, it gives CSVARAGNTEAFF.

As regards this clone: One end of the junction varies from germline; a read error may be responsible. The chain links TRBV11-2 to TRBJ2-7; 7 bases line up with TRBD2. The germline CDR1 and CDR2 sequences are SGHAT and FQNNGV. The CDR3 runs to 14 residues. CDR3 DNA sequence: TGTGCCAGCAGCCCTAGGACTAGGGACTACGGGCAGTACTTC. Translation: CASSPRTRDYGQYF.

Points on this clone: Other DNA variants within this sample encode the same CDR3. This chain connects TRBV7-2 to TRBJ1-2, with D possibly TRBD1 on 6 matching bases. Per germline, CDR1 SGHTA and CDR2 FQGNSA. V lost 6 bases to trimming and J lost 4 bases, with 9 bases between them. CDR3 length: 12 amino acids. The CDR3 DNA reads TGTGCCAGCAGTGCGACAGGCTATGGCTACACCTTC. Encoded protein: CASSATGYGYTF.

The CDR3 loop reads CASRLAGGQDTQYF. The CDR3 DNA reads TGCGCCAGCAGACTAGCGGGGGGGCAGGATACGCAGTATTTT. The genes are TRBV4-1 and TRBJ2-3; TRBD2 aligns across 13 bases. This CDR3 is built from 14 residues. V was clipped by 6 bases and J by 6 bases; unmatched bases: 3. Looked up from germline, CDR1 is MGHRA and CDR2 is YSYEKL.

The chain combines TRBV7-6 with TRBJ1-4, with a tentative D call TRBD1 (6 bases). Germline V gene lookup returns CDR1 SGHVS and CDR2 FNYEAQ. Trimming stripped 3 bases from V and 3 bases from J, with 11 bases between. The length of the CDR3 is 15 residues. The CDR3 is CASSLTGNSNEKLFF. The CDR3 nucleotides are TGTGCCAGCAGCTTGACAGGAAACTCTAATGAAAAACTGTTTTTT.

The chain uses TRBV2 and TRBJ2-1; 10 bases agree with TRBD2. Germline loops: CDR1 SNHLY, CDR2 FYNNEI. The CDR3 has 15 amino acids. Trimming cost V 11 bases and J 3 bases; bases outside gene matches: 10. CDR3 in amino acids: CASTPLAGNYNEQFF. In DNA form, the CDR3 reads TGTGCCTCGACTCCACTAGCGGGGAACTACAATGAGCAGTTCTTC.

V usage is TRBV5-1 and J usage is TRBJ1-1, with D maybe TRBD1 (5 bases). The CDR3 spans 13 residues. Per germline, CDR1 SGHRS and CDR2 YFSETQ. Deletions cut 4 bases from V and 4 bases from J, with 11 bases between. As DNA, the CDR3 is TGCGCCAGCAGCCCGGAAGGGGTCACTGAAGCTTTCTTT. It codes for CASSPEGVTEAFF.

This clone was recorded a few times. V usage is TRBV2 and J usage is TRBJ2-7, with a possible D match to TRBD1 (6 bases). The germline V gene encodes CDR1 SNHLY and CDR2 FYNNEI. Trimming cost V 8 bases and J 5 bases, with 10 bases left between them. The CDR3 has 11 residues. CDR3 in amino acids: CASHRAHEQYF. The CDR3 DNA reads TGTGCCAGCCACAGGGCGCACGAGCAGTACTTC.

This clone was detected a few times. V is TRBV7-3 and J is TRBJ1-2; TRBD1 might be the D (5 bases). V was cut by 5 bases and J by 2 bases, with 15 bases left in between. Germline V gene sequence: CDR1 SGHTA, CDR2 FQGTGA. The CDR3 totals 15 residues. CDR3 DNA: TGTGCCAGCAGCCCAACGCCAGGGCCAAACTATGGCTACACCTTC. It codes for CASSPTPGPNYGYTF.

The rearrangement links TRBV24-1 to TRBJ2-3; D call uncertain. Trimming removed 4 bases from V and 0 bases from J, with 10 bases in between. The length of the CDR3 is 15 residues. CDR1 and CDR2 (germline): KGHDR, SFDVKD. The CDR3 sequence is CATSDSKTSTDTQYF. CDR3 nucleotides: TGTGCCACCAGTGACTCTAAAACTAGCACAGATACGCAGTATTTT.

This clone came up once. The genes are TRBV4-1 and TRBJ2-1, with 11 positions matching TRBD2. V shed 3 bases, J shed 9 bases, and the junction held 13 bases outside the gene matches. Germline V gives CDR1 MGHRA, CDR2 YSYEKL. The CDR3 loop spans 17 amino acids. The CDR3 loop is CASSQELSGGARGEQFF. The CDR3 DNA is TGCGCCAGCAGCCAGGAACTTAGCGGGGGGGCGCGGGGTGAGCAGTTCTTC.

This clone showed up just a few times. The chain employs TRBV24-1 and TRBJ2-5; 11 bases line up with TRBD1. This CDR3 region has 15 residues. V gave up 2 bases and J gave up 2 bases; unmatched junction bases: 0. Germline CDR1 is KGHDR and CDR2 is SFDVKD. CDR3 protein: CATSDWDRGQETQYF. The DNA for the CDR3 is TGTGCCACCAGTGATTGGGACAGGGGGCAAGAGACCCAGTACTTC.

The chain has TRBV5-4 and TRBJ1-6; 7 nucleotides match TRBD1. This CDR3 is built from 14 residues. V dropped 1 base and J dropped 9; count of bases not matched to a gene: 4. Looked up from germline, CDR1 is SGHNT and CDR2 is YYREEE (reference sequence). The CDR3 DNA sequence: TGTGCCAGCAGCTTGAAAGGGGGCGGTTCACCCCTCCACTTT. It encodes CASSLKGGGSPLHF. Filled out from reference TRBV5-4 and TRBJ1-6, the complete variable domain reads ETGVTQSPTHLIKTRGQQVTLRCSSQSGHNTVSWYQQALGQGPQFIFQYYREEENGRGNFPPRFSGLQFPNYSSELNVNALELDDSALYLCASSLKGGGSPLHFGNGTRLTVT.

This chain links TRBV15 with TRBJ1-1; possibly TRBD1 for D (6 bases). V shed 1 base and J shed 2 bases, with 20 bases lying between them. CDR1 is LNHNV, CDR2 YYDKDF, per germline (reference sequence). The length of the CDR3 is 18 residues. The CDR3 is CATSRALTGRPYNTEAFF. For the CDR3, the DNA is TGTGCCACCAGCAGAGCCTTAACAGGGCGCCCCTATAACACTGAAGCTTTCTTT.

The chain combines TRBV30 with TRBJ2-4; tentatively, D is TRBD1 (5 bases). Germline V CDR1 and CDR2: GTSNPN, SVGIG (reference sequence). Trimming shortened V by 3 bases and J by 7 bases, and 10 bases separated the two germline ends. The CDR3 consists of 12 residues. In DNA form, the CDR3 reads TGTGCCTGGAGCGTAAAGGGGAACATTCAGTACTTC. As protein: CAWSVKGNIQYF.